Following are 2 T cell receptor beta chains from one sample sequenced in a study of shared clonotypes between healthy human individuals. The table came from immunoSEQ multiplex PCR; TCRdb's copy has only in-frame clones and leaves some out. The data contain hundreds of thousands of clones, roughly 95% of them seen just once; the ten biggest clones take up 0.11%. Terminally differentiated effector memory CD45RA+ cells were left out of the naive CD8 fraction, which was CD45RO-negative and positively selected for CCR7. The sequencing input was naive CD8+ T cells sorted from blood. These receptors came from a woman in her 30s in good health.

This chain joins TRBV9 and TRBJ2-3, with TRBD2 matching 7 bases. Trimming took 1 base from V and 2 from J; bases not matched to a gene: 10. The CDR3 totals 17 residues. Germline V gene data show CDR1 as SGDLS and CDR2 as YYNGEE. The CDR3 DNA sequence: TGTGCCAGCAGCGTAAGGGGCCTAGCGGACCACACAGATACGCAGTATTTT. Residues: CASSVRGLADHTDTQYF.

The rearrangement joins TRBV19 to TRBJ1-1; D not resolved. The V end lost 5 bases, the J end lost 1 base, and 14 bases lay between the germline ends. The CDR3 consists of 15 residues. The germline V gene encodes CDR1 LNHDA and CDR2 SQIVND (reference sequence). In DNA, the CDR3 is TGTGCCAGTAGTCCCACCGGAGGAGGGAACACTGAAGCTTTCTTT. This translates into CASSPTGGGNTEAFF.